Shown below are 14 T cell receptor beta chains from a single sample sequenced in a study of blood T cell repertoires in COVID-19 (dated by TCRdb to 2019 to 2021). The method was the immunoSEQ multiplex PCR assay. TCRdb carries this immuneACCESS record with in-frame sequences only. Its versions omit some clonotypes, under half of them owing to an unresolved V gene in the studies checked, with the rest unexplained. This sample is represented by about 280,000 clones; over 75% of them were singletons. In total, the top ten clones hold 4.5% to 5.5% of the sample. Sequencing input: peripheral blood. These receptors were collected from a man aged 45-65 years with active or convalescent COVID-19.

J is TRBJ2-1 and V is TRBV28; 7 nucleotides match TRBD2. V trimming: 8 bases; J trimming: 0 bases; junction bases outside the gene matches: 10. In germline, CDR1 is MDHEN, CDR2 SYDVKM. CDR3 size: 16 residues. CDR3 residues: CASGKASGSSYNEQFF. DNA for the CDR3: TGTGCCAGCGGAAAGGCTAGCGGCAGCTCCTACAATGAGCAGTTCTTC.

The chain links TRBV5-1 to TRBJ2-1; 8 bases fit TRBD2. The CDR3 contains 15 residues. CDR1 and CDR2 from the germline V gene are SGHRS and YFSETQ. V lost 0 bases to trimming and J lost 6 bases; unmatched junction nucleotides: 5. Written as DNA, the CDR3 is TGCGCCAGCAGCTTGGGGGGGACTAGTCTCAATGAGCAGTTCTTC. It yields the protein CASSLGGTSLNEQFF. Full variable domain (missing parts from reference TRBV5-1 and TRBJ2-1): KAGVTQTPRYLIKTRGQQVTLSCSPISGHRSVSWYQQTPGQGLQFLFEYFSETQRNKGNFPGRFSGRQFSNSRSEMNVSTLELGDSALYLCASSLGGTSLNEQFFGPGTRLTVL.

The J gene is TRBJ2-7, the V gene TRBV30; the match to TRBD1 covers 9 bases. V gave up 2 bases and J gave up 5 bases; unmatched junction bases: 7. Germline CDR1 and CDR2: GTSNPN and SVGIG (reference sequence). This CDR3 is built from 14 residues. The CDR3 sequence is CAWSLGTGSHEQYF. The CDR3 nucleotides are TGTGCCTGGAGTTTAGGGACAGGGAGCCACGAGCAGTACTTC.

The CDR3 reads CASSPSSGRGGEQFF. CDR3 nucleotides: TGTGCCAGCAGCCCTAGTTCCGGGAGAGGAGGTGAGCAGTTCTTC. The chain carries TRBV9 and TRBJ2-1; D might be TRBD2 (6 bases). The CDR3 contains 15 residues. Trimming cost V 4 bases and J 9 bases, with 20 bases left between them. Germline CDR1 SGDLS, CDR2 YYNGEE.

The chain recombines TRBV12-2 with TRBJ2-3; the D call TRBD1 from the table was never checked on the DNA. TRBV12-2 is a documented pseudogene. This CDR3 comprises 16 residues. The DNA of the CDR3 is TGTGCAAGTCGCTTAGGGACAGGGGATAGCACAGATACGCAGTATTTT. As protein: CASRLGTGDSTDTQYF.

In DNA, the CDR3 is TGTGCCATCAGTGAATCCCTAGGGGGGGACTCGGAGACCCAGTACTTC. It yields the protein CAISESLGGDSETQYF. V and J are TRBV10-3 and TRBJ2-5; the D gene is possibly TRBD2 (7 bases). This CDR3 region has 16 residues. Per the germline V gene, CDR1 is ENHRY and CDR2 is SYGVKD. Trimming shortened V by 3 bases and J by 5 bases, and 19 bases separated the two germline ends.

Only a few counts were recorded for this clone. The CDR3 nucleotides read TGCGCCAGCAGATATACAGGGGGCAATCAGCCCCAGCATTTT. Amino acid sequence: CASRYTGGNQPQHF. The rearrangement links TRBV5-1 to TRBJ1-5, with TRBD1 matching over 7 bases. The CDR3 consists of 14 residues. Per the germline V gene, CDR1 is SGHRS and CDR2 is YFSETQ. The J segment lost 2 bases and the V segment lost 5 bases, leaving 4 bases of the junction unmatched.

This sequence joins TRBV6-5 and TRBJ1-1; TRBD1 might be the D (5 bases). Germline assignment: CDR1 MNHEY and CDR2 SVGAGI. The CDR3 runs 13 residues. The V end was cut by 6 bases, the J end by 5 bases, with 13 bases between. This chain's CDR3 is CASRRERGTEAFF. The CDR3 region has the DNA TGTGCCAGCAGGAGGGAGCGGGGGACTGAAGCTTTCTTT.

The CDR3 DNA reads as TGCGCCAGCAGCTTGGGGCAGCAAGAGACCCAGTACTTC. Translation: CASSLGQQETQYF. The rearrangement joins TRBV5-1 to TRBJ2-5; D is unclear. The CDR3 sequence is 13 residues long. Germline V CDR1 and CDR2: SGHRS, YFSETQ. V dropped 0 bases and J dropped 2 bases, with 5 bases sitting between them.

The genes are TRBV19 and TRBJ1-6, with 8 positions matching TRBD1. CDR1 and CDR2 (germline): LNHDA, SQIVND (reference sequence). The trim removed 5 bases at V and 1 base at J, leaving 10 bases unmatched. This CDR3 is built from 18 residues. The chain's CDR3 is CASSPRGQGGSYNSPLHF. The CDR3 DNA sequence: TGTGCCAGTAGTCCCCGCGGACAGGGTGGGTCCTATAATTCACCCCTCCACTTT.

This clone was seen once. V usage is TRBV6-5 and J usage is TRBJ2-5; 14 nucleotides align to TRBD2. The CDR3 consists of 15 residues. Trimming at V came to 4 bases and at J to 6 bases, leaving 4 bases not matched to a gene. Germline loops: CDR1 MNHEY, CDR2 SVGAGI. CDR3 in amino acids: CASSFGTSGSKTQYF. The CDR3 bases are TGTGCCAGCAGTTTCGGGACTAGCGGGAGCAAGACCCAGTACTTC.

The chain recombines TRBV7-9 with TRBJ2-3, with D perhaps matching TRBD1 (5 bases). V was cut by 2 bases and J by 6 bases, with 15 bases left in between. Germline CDR1 SEHNR, CDR2 FQNEAQ (reference sequence). The CDR3 spans 15 residues. CDR3 sequence reads: CASSLLSRVGDTQYF. For the CDR3, the DNA is TGTGCCAGCAGCTTATTAAGCAGGGTAGGGGATACGCAGTATTTT. Together with reference TRBV7-9 and TRBJ2-3, the CDR3 gives the full variable domain: DTGVSQNPRHKITKRGQNVTFRCDPISEHNRLYWYRQTLGQGPEFLTYFQNEAQLEKSRLLSDRFSAERPKGSFSTLEIQRTEQGDSAMYLCASSLLSRVGDTQYFGPGTRLTVL.

The rearrangement joins TRBV7-9 to TRBJ2-1, with TRBD2 matching over 13 bases. Trimming cost V 6 bases and J 7 bases; bases outside gene matches: 6. The V gene's germline CDR1 is SEHNR and CDR2 FQNEAQ (reference sequence). CDR3 size: 15 residues. The DNA of the CDR3 is TGTGCCAGCAGTCTCGGGACTAGCGGGATGAATGAGCAGTTCTTC. Amino acid sequence: CASSLGTSGMNEQFF.

The genes are TRBV6-2 or TRBV6-3 and TRBJ2-6, with D possibly matching TRBD1 (6 bases). This CDR3 region has 17 residues. The V end was cut by 4 bases, the J end by 2 bases, with 15 bases between. Germline CDR1 and CDR2: MNHEY and SVGEGT. CDR3 residues: CASSSPPGVTGANVLTF. The CDR3 DNA reads as TGTGCCAGCAGTTCCCCCCCAGGGGTAACTGGGGCCAACGTCCTGACTTTC.